The entry below gives a single T cell receptor beta chain sequence along with its context. The data were obtained in a study of CD8 T cells in Susac syndrome. Trimming shortened V by 4 bases and J by 5 bases, and 14 bases separated the two germline ends. The germline V gene has CDR1 SQVTM and CDR2 ANQGSEA. There are 13 residues in the CDR3. Random-hexamer reverse transcription was applied to roughly 0.5 to 1 ug RNA. TCRdb passed the immunoSEQ multiplex PCR reads through MiXCR, listing each CDR3 protein once. The sample has about 140,000 distinct CDR3 sequences, over 90% seen once. This sequence was found in a human donor with Susac syndrome. The chain recombines TRBV29-1 with TRBJ2-5; tentatively, D is TRBD1 (6 bases). The sequenced sample consisted of CD4+ T cells from PBMCs. The CDR3 protein is CSVAPTGTETQYF. DNA for the CDR3: TGCAGCGTTGCTCCTACAGGGACGGAGACCCAGTACTTC.